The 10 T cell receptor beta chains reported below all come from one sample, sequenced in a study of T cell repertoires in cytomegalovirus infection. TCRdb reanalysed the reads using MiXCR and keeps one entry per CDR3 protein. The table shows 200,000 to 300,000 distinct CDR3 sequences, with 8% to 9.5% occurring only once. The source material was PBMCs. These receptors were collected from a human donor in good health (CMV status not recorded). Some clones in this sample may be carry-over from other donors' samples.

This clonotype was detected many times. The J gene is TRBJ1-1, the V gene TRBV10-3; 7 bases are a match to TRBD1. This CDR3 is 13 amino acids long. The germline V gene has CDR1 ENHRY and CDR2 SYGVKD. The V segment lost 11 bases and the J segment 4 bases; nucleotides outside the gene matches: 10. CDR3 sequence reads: CAVARQGGTEAFF. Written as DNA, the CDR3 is TGTGCCGTCGCGCGACAGGGCGGCACTGAAGCTTTCTTT.

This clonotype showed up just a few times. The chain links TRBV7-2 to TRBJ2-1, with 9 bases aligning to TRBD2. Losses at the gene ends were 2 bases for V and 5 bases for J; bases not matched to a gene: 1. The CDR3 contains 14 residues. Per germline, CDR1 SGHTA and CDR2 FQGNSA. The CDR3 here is CASSLRLADNEQFF. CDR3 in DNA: TGTGCCAGCAGCTTAAGACTAGCGGACAATGAGCAGTTCTTC.

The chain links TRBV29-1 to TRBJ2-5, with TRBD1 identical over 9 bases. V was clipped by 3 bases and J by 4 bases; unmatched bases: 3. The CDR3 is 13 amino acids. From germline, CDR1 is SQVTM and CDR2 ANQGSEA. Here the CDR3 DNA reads TGCAGCGTTGACCAGACAGGGGGAGAGACCCAGTACTTC. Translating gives CSVDQTGGETQYF. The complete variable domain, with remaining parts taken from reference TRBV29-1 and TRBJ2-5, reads SAVISQKPSRDICQRGTSLTIQCQVDSQVTMMFWYRQQPGQSLTLIATANQGSEATYESGFVIDKFPISRPNLTFSTLTVSNMSPEDSSIYLCSVDQTGGETQYFGPGTRLLVL.

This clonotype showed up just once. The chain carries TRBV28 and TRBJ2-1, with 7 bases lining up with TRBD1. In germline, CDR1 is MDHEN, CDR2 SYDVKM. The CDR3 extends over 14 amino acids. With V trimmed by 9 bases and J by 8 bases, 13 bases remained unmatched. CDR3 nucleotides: TGTGCCAGTAACACCCAGGGACAGTTGCATGAGCAGTTCTTC. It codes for CASNTQGQLHEQFF.

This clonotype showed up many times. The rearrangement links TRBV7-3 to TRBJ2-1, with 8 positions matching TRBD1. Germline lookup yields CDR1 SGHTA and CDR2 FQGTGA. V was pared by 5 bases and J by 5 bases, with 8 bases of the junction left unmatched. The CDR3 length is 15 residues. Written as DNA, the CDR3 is TGTGCCAGCAGCACCGACAGGGGATCGGACAATGAGCAGTTCTTC. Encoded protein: CASSTDRGSDNEQFF.

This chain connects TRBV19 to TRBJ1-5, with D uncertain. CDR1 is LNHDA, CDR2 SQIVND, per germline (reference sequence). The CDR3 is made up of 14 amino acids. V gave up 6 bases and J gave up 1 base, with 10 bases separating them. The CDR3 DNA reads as TGTGCCAGTAGATACGACGGAAGCAATCAGCCCCAGCATTTT. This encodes CASRYDGSNQPQHF.

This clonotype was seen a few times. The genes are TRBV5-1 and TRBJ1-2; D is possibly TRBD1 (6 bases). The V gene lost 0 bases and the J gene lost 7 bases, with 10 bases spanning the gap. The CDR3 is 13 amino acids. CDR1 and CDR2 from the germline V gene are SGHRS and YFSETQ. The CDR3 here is CASSLEAGVGYTF. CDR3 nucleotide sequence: TGCGCCAGCAGCTTGGAAGCAGGGGTTGGCTACACCTTC.

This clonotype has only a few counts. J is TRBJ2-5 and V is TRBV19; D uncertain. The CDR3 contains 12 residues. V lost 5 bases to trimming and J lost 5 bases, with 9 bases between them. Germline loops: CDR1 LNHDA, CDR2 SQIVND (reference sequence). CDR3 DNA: TGTGCCAGTAGTTACCGCACGGAGACCCAGTACTTC. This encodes CASSYRTETQYF.

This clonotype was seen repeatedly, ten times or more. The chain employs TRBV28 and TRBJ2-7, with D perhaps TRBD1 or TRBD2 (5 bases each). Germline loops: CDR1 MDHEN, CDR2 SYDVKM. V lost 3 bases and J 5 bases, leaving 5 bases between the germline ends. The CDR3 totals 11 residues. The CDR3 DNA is TGTGCCAGCAGTTTGGGGGACGAGCAGTACTTC. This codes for CASSLGDEQYF.

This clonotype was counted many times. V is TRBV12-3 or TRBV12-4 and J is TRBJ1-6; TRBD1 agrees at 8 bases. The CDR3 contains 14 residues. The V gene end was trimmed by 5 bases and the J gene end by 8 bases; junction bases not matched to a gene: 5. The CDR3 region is CASSRQGRDSPLHF. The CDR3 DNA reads TGTGCCAGCAGTAGACAGGGGCGGGATTCACCCCTCCACTTT.